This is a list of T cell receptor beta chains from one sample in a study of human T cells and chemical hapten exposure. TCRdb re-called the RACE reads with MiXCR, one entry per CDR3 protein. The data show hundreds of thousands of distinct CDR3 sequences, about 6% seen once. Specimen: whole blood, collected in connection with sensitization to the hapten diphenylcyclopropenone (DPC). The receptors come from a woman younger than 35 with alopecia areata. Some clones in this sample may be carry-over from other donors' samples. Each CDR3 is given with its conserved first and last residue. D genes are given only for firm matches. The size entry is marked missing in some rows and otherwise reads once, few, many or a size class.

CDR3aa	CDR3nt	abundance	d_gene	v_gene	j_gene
CASSQDGQGEAEKLFF	TGCGCCAGCAGCCAAGATGGACAAGGAGAGGCTGAAAAACTGTTTTTT	many	NA	TRBV4-3	TRBJ1-4
CASSSPSGLRGDTIYF	TGTGCCAGCAGTTCCCCCTCCGGATTAAGAGGCGACACCATATATTTT	NA	NA	TRBV12-3/TRBV12-4	TRBJ1-3
CASSPDSTSTDTQYF	TGCGCCAGCAGTCCGGACTCCACTAGCACAGATACGCAGTATTTT	many	NA	TRBV5-1	TRBJ2-3
CASSLGAGFRSDTQYF	TGTGCCAGCAGCTTAGGGGCAGGGTTTCGGTCCGATACGCAGTATTTT	few	NA	TRBV7-2	TRBJ2-3
CASSRGTGEVDEQFF	TGTGCCAGCAGCCGCGGGACAGGGGAGGTAGATGAGCAGTTCTTC	many	TRBD1	TRBV7-9	TRBJ2-1
CASSDRTALNYGYTF	TGTGCCAGCAGTGATCGGACAGCTCTTAACTATGGCTACACCTTC	many	NA	TRBV25-1	TRBJ1-2
CASSQDLDRANPLAKNIQYF	TGCGCCAGCAGCCAAGATTTGGACAGGGCGAATCCCCTAGCCAAAAACATTCAGTACTTC	many	TRBD1	TRBV4-3	TRBJ2-4
CASREYGGSGNTIYF	TGTGCCAGCAGAGAGTACGGGGGCTCTGGAAACACCATATATTTT	NA	NA	TRBV6-1	TRBJ1-3
CASSPWDRGSDTQYF	TGTGCCAGCAGCCCCTGGGACAGGGGCTCGGATACGCAGTATTTT	many	TRBD1	TRBV7-9	TRBJ2-3
CASSWTGVETQYF	TGTGCCAGCAGTTGGACAGGGGTGGAGACCCAGTACTTC	NA	TRBD1	TRBV27	TRBJ2-5
CASSERNSPLHF	TGTGCCAGCAGCGAAAGAAATTCACCCCTCCACTTT	NA	NA	TRBV12-3/TRBV12-4	TRBJ1-6
CASRLTGLPEAFF	TGTGCCAGCAGATTGACAGGTCTACCTGAAGCTTTCTTT	many	NA	TRBV28	TRBJ1-1
CASSLTPGMIGTDTQYF	TGTGCCAGCAGCTTAACCCCGGGGATGATTGGCACAGATACGCAGTATTTT	NA	NA	TRBV7-3	TRBJ2-3
CASSPRNSDGAFF	TGCGCCAGCAGCCCCCGGAATTCCGACGGGGCTTTCTTT	many	NA	TRBV5-1	TRBJ1-1
CASSYLGPSEQYF	TGTGCCAGCAGTTACCTGGGACCCTCCGAGCAGTACTTC	NA	NA	TRBV6-2/TRBV6-3	TRBJ2-7
CASSVVGGSTDTQYF	TGTGCCAGCAGCGTAGTAGGCGGGAGCACAGATACGCAGTATTTT	NA	NA	TRBV9	TRBJ2-3
CASSQERQGSYGYTF	TGTGCCAGCAGCCAAGAGCGACAGGGATCCTATGGCTACACCTTC	many	TRBD1	TRBV4-2	TRBJ1-2
CASRDRDKETQYF	TGTGCAAGTCGAGACAGGGATAAGGAGACCCAGTACTTC	NA	NA	TRBV12-2	TRBJ2-5
CASSLELDTQYF	TGCGCCAGCAGCTTGGAGTTAGATACGCAGTATTTT	many	NA	TRBV5-1	TRBJ2-3
CASNGPGYSYEQYF	TGTGCCAGTAATGGACCAGGATACTCCTACGAGCAGTACTTC	NA	NA	TRBV28	TRBJ2-7
CASSTRPSGGTTHNEQFF	TGCGCCAGCAGCACCAGGCCTAGCGGGGGGACTACCCACAATGAGCAGTTCTTC	few	TRBD2	TRBV5-1	TRBJ2-1
CASSLPQGAGGTIYF	TGTGCCAGCAGTCTGCCCCAGGGAGCGGGAGGCACCATATATTTT	many	NA	TRBV28	TRBJ1-3
CASSLGGQLSGNTIYF	TGTGCCAGCAGTTTAGGGGGACAGCTCTCTGGAAACACCATATATTTT	many	TRBD1	TRBV27	TRBJ1-3
CASSPGQGLAQPQHF	TGCGCCAGCAGCCCCGGACAGGGGCTCGCTCAGCCCCAGCATTTT	many	TRBD1	TRBV5-1	TRBJ1-5
CASSIGQGREKLFF	TGTGCCAGCAGCATCGGACAGGGACGCGAAAAACTGTTTTTT	few	TRBD1	TRBV7-6	TRBJ1-4
CASSQGRRGTGELFF	TGCGCCAGCAGCCAAGGAAGGAGGGGCACCGGGGAGCTGTTTTTT	few	NA	TRBV4-3	TRBJ2-2
CASSDGSTGLKAFF	TGTGCCAGCAGCGATGGATCGACAGGCCTGAAAGCTTTCTTT	many	NA	TRBV7-9	TRBJ1-1
CASRQRTQSNTEAFF	TGTGCCAGCAGGCAAAGGACACAGTCGAACACTGAAGCTTTCTTT	many	NA	TRBV6-1	TRBJ1-1
CASSEDYQTGELFF	TGTGCCAGCTCAGAAGACTACCAGACCGGGGAGCTGTTTTTT	few	NA	TRBV18	TRBJ2-2
CASSERGTVGNTIYF	TGTGCCAGCAGTGAAAGAGGGACAGTTGGAAACACCATATATTTT	many	TRBD1	TRBV6-1	TRBJ1-3
CATRSTVHNTGELFF	TGTGCCACCAGGTCGACAGTCCATAACACCGGGGAGCTGTTTTTT	NA	NA	TRBV15	TRBJ2-2
CASSQRLAGEGHNEQFF	TGTGCCAGCAGCCAACGACTAGCGGGGGAAGGGCACAATGAGCAGTTCTTC	NA	TRBD2	TRBV4-2	TRBJ2-1
CASSKNRGRQNSPLHF	TGTGCCAGCAGCAAAAACAGGGGGCGCCAAAATTCACCCCTCCACTTT	NA	NA	TRBV21-1	TRBJ1-6
CASSRESTDTQYF	TGCGCCAGCAGCAGGGAGAGCACAGATACGCAGTATTTT	many	NA	TRBV5-1	TRBJ2-3
CASSIDTDTQYF	TGTGCCAGCAGCATTGACACAGATACGCAGTATTTT	many	NA	TRBV7-2	TRBJ2-3
CASSLGELRQGIDEQFF	TGTGCCAGCAGCTTAGGGGAACTCCGACAGGGGATAGATGAGCAGTTCTTC	many	TRBD1	TRBV7-9	TRBJ2-1
CASSGRGGSTDTQYF	TGTGCCAGCAGCGGGCGGGGGGGCAGCACAGATACGCAGTATTTT	NA	TRBD2	TRBV7-6	TRBJ2-3
CASSYSGTGADTQYF	TGTGCCAGCAGTTACTCAGGGACAGGGGCAGATACGCAGTATTTT	NA	TRBD1	TRBV6-5	TRBJ2-3
CASSQDTPDTQYF	TGCGCCAGCAGCCAAGATACGCCAGATACGCAGTATTTT	few	NA	TRBV4-3	TRBJ2-3
CASRRGNEDNEQFF	TGTGCCAGCAGACGGGGAAACGAGGACAATGAGCAGTTCTTC	few	NA	TRBV6-5	TRBJ2-1
CASSLVEQGEETQYF	TGTGCCAGCAGTTTAGTGGAACAGGGGGAAGAGACCCAGTACTTC	NA	TRBD1	TRBV12-3/TRBV12-4	TRBJ2-5
CASSMGTPSSYNEQFF	TGTGCCAGTAGTATGGGGACGCCCAGCTCCTACAATGAGCAGTTCTTC	NA	NA	TRBV19	TRBJ2-1
CSFTGTGHSETQYF	TGCAGCTTTACAGGGACAGGTCACTCGGAGACCCAGTACTTC	few	TRBD1	TRBV29-1	TRBJ2-5
CASSDRASNQPQHF	TGTGCCAGCAGTGACAGGGCCTCCAATCAGCCCCAGCATTTT	many	NA	TRBV2	TRBJ1-5
CASSQGNSVTDTQYF	TGTGCCAGCAGCCAAGGTAATAGCGTCACAGATACGCAGTATTTT	NA	NA	TRBV4-2	TRBJ2-3
CASSLTGTQSRNSPLHF	TGTGCCAGCAGCCTTACCGGGACTCAGTCACGGAATTCACCCCTCCACTTT	few	NA	TRBV7-8	TRBJ1-6
CASSSRTGDTHGYTF	TGCGCCAGCAGCTCCCGGACAGGGGACACCCATGGCTACACCTTC	few	TRBD1	TRBV5-1	TRBJ1-2